The clone carrying this TCR beta chain was seen a handful of times. This sample was taken from a study of T-cell reconstitution after alpha-beta-depleted transplantation in children. V dropped 4 bases and J dropped 1 base, with 10 bases sitting between them. Germline CDR1 and CDR2: SQVTM and ANQGSEA. The CDR3 has 13 amino acids. TCRbeta library construction was performed incorporating unique molecular identifiers. TCRdb fed the PCR reads into MiXCR, producing one record per CDR3 protein. The sample carries approximately 120,000 distinct CDR3 sequences, roughly 10% recorded once. This specimen was PBMCs, mostly from graft donor cells, taken 180 days after TCRalphabeta/CD19-depleted stem cell transplant. This TCR was recovered from a girl under two years old who had a stem cell transplant for combined immunodeficiency, so the T cells may come from the graft donor. V usage is TRBV29-1 and J usage is TRBJ2-5, with D possibly matching TRBD1 (5 bases). DNA of the CDR3: TGCAGCGTTGTGGGGCGGTTCCAAGAGACCCAGTACTTC. Protein: CSVVGRFQETQYF.